The 32 T cell receptor beta chains below come from one sample, sequenced in a study of tumor-infiltrating lymphocytes in oesophageal squamous cell carcinoma. MiXCR, run by TCRdb on the PCR reads, gives a single entry per CDR3 protein. Here the sample spans approximately 20,000 distinct CDR3 sequences, 39% being singletons. The sample comprised esophageal tumor tissue. These receptors came from a male donor with esophageal squamous cell carcinoma.

By frequency in the sample, this clonotype is medium-sized. The chain joins TRBV7-9 to TRBJ2-5, with 13 nucleotides matching TRBD2. This CDR3 has 16 residues. CDR1 is SEHNR, CDR2 FQNEAQ, per germline (reference sequence). V gave up 3 bases and J gave up 4 bases; unmatched junction bases: 5. The CDR3 DNA reads TGTGCCAGCAGCTTCGGGACTAGCGGGGTAGGAGAGACCCAGTACTTC. Translated: CASSFGTSGVGETQYF.

This clonotype rates as medium-sized. At one end, the junction sequence differs from germline, possibly due to a read error. The chain has TRBV7-3 and TRBJ2-7, with unresolved D. Germline V gene sequence: CDR1 SGHTA, CDR2 FQGTGA. CDR3 length: 16 residues. CDR3 sequence (DNA): TGTGCCAGCAGCTTAAGCGCAGGCGAGAGTAATTCACCCCTCCACTTC. Residues: CASSLSAGESNSPLHF.

This clonotype has ten or more counts. A much larger clone lies a single base off, so this may be a read error. The chain joins TRBV7-3 to TRBJ2-5; 9 bases match TRBD2. The trim removed 2 bases at V and 11 bases at J, leaving 12 bases unmatched. The CDR3 totals 15 residues. Germline V lookup: CDR1 SGHTA, CDR2 FQGTGA. The CDR3 region has the DNA TGTGCCAGCAGCTTAGGGACTAGCCCCATATCGGAGCAGTACTTC. It specifies CASSLGTSPISEQYF. Looking up the rest from reference TRBV7-3 and TRBJ2-5 gives the full variable domain: GAGVSQTPSNKVTEKGKYVELRCDPISGHTALYWYRQSLGQGPEFLIYFQGTGAADDSGLPNDRFFAVRPEGSVSTLKIQRTERGDSAVYLCASSLGTSPISEQYFGPGTRLLVL.

The table lists this clonotype with many counts. CDR3 loop: CASSYSGLAGEGAETQYF. CDR3 nucleotide sequence: TGTGCCAGCAGTTACTCAGGACTAGCGGGAGAAGGCGCAGAGACCCAGTACTTC. The chain employs TRBV6-6 and TRBJ2-5, with TRBD2 matching 13 bases. This CDR3 spans 18 amino acids. The germline CDR1 and CDR2 sequences are MNHNY and SVGAGI (reference sequence). With V trimmed by 0 bases and J by 4 bases, 8 bases remained unmatched.

This clonotype ranks as medium-sized. The chain is built from TRBV11-2 and TRBJ1-2; 7 nucleotides line up with TRBD1. CDR1 is SGHAT and CDR2 is FQNNGV in the germline V gene. V shed 6 bases, J shed 8 bases, and the junction held 15 bases outside the gene matches. The CDR3 has 15 residues. CDR3 nucleotide sequence: TGTGCCAGCAGACAAACAGGGGTGAGGTCTTGGGGCTACACCTTC. This sequence encodes CASRQTGVRSWGYTF.

This clonotype was picked up many times. Written as DNA, the CDR3 is TGTGCCAGTAGTATCCTTCGAAACACTGAAGCTTTCTTT. It encodes CASSILRNTEAFF. V usage is TRBV19 and J usage is TRBJ1-1; D ambiguous. This CDR3 contains 13 residues. The ends were cut back, 3 bases at V and 2 bases at J, with 7 bases in the middle. CDR1 is LNHDA, CDR2 SQIVND, per germline (reference sequence).

This clonotype was observed a few times. The conserved phenylalanine or tryptophan normally closing the CDR3 is absent here, so this likely arose from a read error. The limits of the CDR3 on the DNA are not certain, so only TCRdb's listed CDR3 is given. V and J are TRBV7-4 and TRBJ1-1. CDR1 is SGHVT and CDR2 is SQSDAQ in the germline V gene. The CDR3 totals 14 residues, both ends included. CDR3 region: CVGSGAKMATPSVR.

The chain is built from TRBV12-3 or TRBV12-4 and TRBJ2-7; no reliable D call. TRBJ2-5 explains the end of the DNA better; the J call may be wrong. CDR3 size: 13 residues. The CDR3 sequence: CASSSSAGETQYF. CDR3 coding DNA: TGTGCCAGCAGTTCCTCCGCTGGGGAGACCCAGTACTTC.

This clonotype was found many times. The chain couples TRBV12-3 or TRBV12-4 to TRBJ2-3; D might be TRBD2 (6 bases). Trimming took 8 bases from V and 1 from J, leaving 10 bases between them. The CDR3 loop spans 13 amino acids. CDR3 loop: CASSWGGTDTQYF. The DNA of the CDR3 is TGTGCCAGCTCTTGGGGGGGCACAGATACGCAGTATTTT.

This sequence joins TRBV7-6 and TRBJ2-7; D gene ambiguous. The DNA end is a closer match to TRBJ2-5, so the J assignment may be wrong. CDR1 and CDR2 (germline): SGHVS, FNYEAQ. The CDR3 is made up of 13 amino acids. This chain's CDR3 is CASSPTPRETQYF. Here the CDR3 DNA reads TGTGCCAGCAGCCCTACCCCGCGGGAGACCCAGTACTTC.

Details on this clonotype: No conserved phenylalanine or tryptophan is present at the end of the CDR3, so a read error is the likely explanation. It is unclear where the CDR3 begins or ends on the DNA, so no DNA is shown, and the CDR3 is as TCRdb lists it. The rearrangement uses TRBV25-1 and TRBJ2-1; TRBD2, the table's D call, lacks a check against the DNA. The CDR3 totals 17 residues, both ends included. Germline V lookup: CDR1 MGHDK, CDR2 SYGVNS. The CDR3: CASSDRSPPRLKRPSIS.

Sample share makes this clonotype medium-sized. This chain joins TRBV12-3 or TRBV12-4 and TRBJ1-4; D is possibly TRBD1 (6 bases). Trimming pared 7 bases from V and 5 bases from J, leaving 11 bases between. The CDR3 length is 13 residues. The CDR3 loop is CASKDSRNEKLFF. CDR3 DNA: TGTGCCAGCAAGGACAGCCGCAATGAAAAACTGTTTTTT.

By proportion, this clonotype is hyperexpanded. The chain couples TRBV7-8 to TRBJ2-2; D unresolved. The CDR3 covers 12 residues. V was trimmed by 5 bases and J by 7 bases, leaving 8 bases between them. Germline V gene lookup returns CDR1 SGHVS and CDR2 FQNEAQ. The CDR3 nucleotides read TGTGCCAGCAGCCCTACGATCGGGGAGCTGTTTTTT. Amino acid sequence: CASSPTIGELFF.

The rearrangement links TRBV7-6 to TRBJ2-7, with 9 nucleotides matching TRBD1. CDR3 length equals 15 residues. Germline loops: CDR1 SGHVS, CDR2 FNYEAQ. Trimming cost V 4 bases and J 0 bases; bases outside gene matches: 4. The CDR3 loop reads CASSSGTGSSYEQYF. The CDR3 DNA is TGTGCCAGCAGCTCAGGGACAGGGAGCTCCTACGAGCAGTACTTC.

Comments on this clonotype: A read error may produce the germline difference seen at one junction end. The chain has TRBV6-1 and TRBJ1-4, with D perhaps matching TRBD1 (5 bases). Germline CDR1 is MNHNS and CDR2 is SASEGT. The CDR3 loop spans 13 amino acids. The CDR3 is CAGRVSSTDTQFF. In nucleotides, the CDR3 is TGTGCCGGCAGGGTTTCTAGCACAGATACGCAGTTTTTT.

The chain combines TRBV7-2 with TRBJ2-5; D gene uncertain. Trimming stripped 1 base from V and 4 bases from J, with 7 bases between. The CDR3 covers 13 residues. CDR1 is SGHTA and CDR2 is FQGNSA in the germline V gene. The CDR3 DNA is TGTGCCAGCAGCTTAGTGGACCGAGAGACCCAGTACTTC. It codes for CASSLVDRETQYF.

This rearrangement joins TRBV6-6 to TRBJ2-5; 9 positions match TRBD2. Near its end, the DNA agrees better with TRBJ2-7, so the J call may be wrong. This CDR3 is 16 amino acids long. Looked up from germline, CDR1 is MNHNY and CDR2 is SVGAGI (reference sequence). As DNA, the CDR3 is TGTGCCAGCAGTTACTCCGCGACTAGCGGCTCCTACGAGCAGTACTTC. Amino acids: CASSYSATSGSYEQYF.

This chain uses TRBV7-6 with TRBJ2-1; 7 nucleotides match TRBD2. CDR3 size: 15 residues. From germline, CDR1 is SGHVS and CDR2 FNYEAQ. Trimming cost V 1 base and J 4 bases; bases outside gene matches: 4. The DNA of the CDR3 is TGTGCCAGCAGCTTAGACCCTAGCGGATACAATGAGCAGTTCTTC. Protein product: CASSLDPSGYNEQFF.

This clonotype was counted ten times or more. V and J are TRBV7-9 and TRBJ1-2; D remains ambiguous. V lost 3 bases, J lost 2 bases, and 10 bases lay in between. The CDR3 covers 14 residues. CDR1 is SEHNR and CDR2 is FQNEAQ in the germline V gene (reference sequence). The CDR3 region is CASSFSSGNYGYTF. In nucleotides, the CDR3 is TGTGCCAGCAGCTTTTCCTCCGGGAACTATGGCTACACCTTC.

With regard to this clonotype: An end of the junction does not agree with germline; a read error may underlie this. The chain is built from TRBV7-2 and TRBJ2-7, with a weak D call TRBD1 (6 bases). Germline assignment: CDR1 SGHTA and CDR2 FQGNSA. This CDR3 is built from 17 residues. This chain's CDR3 is CASSLEPGQSRGLTLHF. In DNA, the CDR3 is TGTGCCAGCAGCTTAGAACCCGGACAGAGCCGCGGACTCACCCTCCACTTC.

The sample holds a few counts of this clonotype. A much larger clone differs from this one at a single base, so this may be a read error. This rearrangement joins TRBV6-2 or TRBV6-3 to TRBJ2-3, with D tentatively TRBD1 or TRBD2 (6 bases each). The CDR3 is made up of 15 amino acids. Germline V gene data show CDR1 as MNHEY and CDR2 as SVGEGT. V was cut by 7 bases and J by 14 bases, with 28 bases left in between. The CDR3 is CASKPLARDTGELYF. In nucleotides, the CDR3 is TGTGCCAGCAAGCCTCTAGCGAGGGACACCGGGGAGCTGTATTTT.

The chain employs TRBV24-1 and TRBJ2-5; D unresolved. The J call may be faulty, since TRBJ2-1 better matches the DNA end. Germline CDR1 KGHDR, CDR2 SFDVKD. The CDR3 totals 13 residues. This chain's CDR3 is CATSDIAKETQFF. CDR3 in DNA: TGTGCCACCAGTGATATAGCCAAAGAGACCCAGTTCTTC.

The chain is built from TRBV2 and TRBJ2-7; D remains ambiguous. The closer fit of TRBJ1-2 to the DNA end suggests the J call may be wrong. The germline V gene encodes CDR1 SNHLY and CDR2 FYNNEI. This CDR3 has 14 residues. CDR3 amino acids: CASSDKPPGYGYTF. In DNA form, the CDR3 reads TGTGCCAGCAGTGATAAGCCCCCAGGATATGGCTACACCTTC.

This sequence joins TRBV7-4 and TRBJ2-5; D gene ambiguous. The J call may not be correct, given that the DNA end is closer to TRBJ2-1. Germline lookup yields CDR1 SGHVT and CDR2 SQSDAQ. This CDR3 has 15 amino acids. CDR3 in amino acids: CASSSATTVHNEQFF. Here the CDR3 DNA reads TGTGCCAGCAGCTCGGCTACAACCGTACACAATGAGCAGTTCTTC.

The V gene is TRBV6-1, the J gene TRBJ2-4; D unclear. TRBJ2-7 matches the DNA end more closely, so the J call is doubtful. Germline V gene data show CDR1 as MNHNS and CDR2 as SASEGT. There are 11 residues in the CDR3. The CDR3 region has the DNA TGTGCCAGCAGTAGTACCTACGAGCAGTACTTC. Protein product: CASSSTYEQYF.

The table lists this clonotype with a few counts. V and J are TRBV4-1 and TRBJ2-2, with D possibly TRBD2 on 6 matching bases. Germline lookup yields CDR1 MGHRA and CDR2 YSYEKL. Trimming took off 5 bases at V and 2 bases at J, with 9 bases between the two ends. The CDR3 loop spans 14 amino acids. CDR3 in DNA: TGCGCCAGCAGCTGGGGAGGAAACACCGGGGAGCTGTTTTTT. This encodes CASSWGGNTGELFF.

This clonotype was seen at least ten times. The rearrangement joins TRBV12-3 or TRBV12-4 to TRBJ1-2, with D unclear. CDR3 length: 13 residues. Between the trimmed V and J ends, which lost 8 bases and 7 bases, there was a span of 17 bases. Here the CDR3 reads CASWHQDEGGYTF. The CDR3 DNA sequence: TGTGCCAGCTGGCACCAGGACGAGGGTGGCTACACCTTC.

This clonotype ranks as medium-sized (0.01 to 0.1%). The chain combines TRBV7-2 with TRBJ2-7; the match to TRBD2 covers 9 bases. The V segment lost 5 bases and the J segment 5 bases; nucleotides outside the gene matches: 10. Germline CDR1 reads SGHTA; CDR2 reads FQGNSA. This CDR3 spans 15 amino acids. DNA of the CDR3: TGTGCCAGCAGCCGTGAGCTAGCGGGGTATCACGAGCAGTACTTC. Its protein is CASSRELAGYHEQYF.

This rearrangement joins TRBV7-2 to TRBJ2-3; D is tentatively TRBD1 or TRBD2 (6 bases each). Germline CDR1 reads SGHTA; CDR2 reads FQGNSA. CDR3 size: 16 residues. V was trimmed by 5 bases and J by 2 bases, leaving 17 bases between them. DNA for the CDR3: TGTGCCAGCAGCCACCCGAGGGGGGAGTACACAGATACGCAGTATTTT. Amino acids: CASSHPRGEYTDTQYF.

This clonotype was seen ten or more times. It may be a read error: a sequence one base away is much more abundant. V and J are TRBV10-2 and TRBJ2-1, with D possibly being TRBD1 (6 bases). Matching the DNA end better, TRBJ2-7 makes the J call doubtful. Looked up from germline, CDR1 is WSHSY and CDR2 is SAAADI. The CDR3 has 16 residues. CDR3 nucleotides: TGCGCCAGCAGTGAGATCGGGGAGAGGGGACACAATGAGCAGTACTTC. This translates into CASSEIGERGHNEQYF.

The rearrangement uses TRBV5-1 and TRBJ1-6, with D possibly TRBD1 on 5 matching bases. V lost 3 bases to trimming and J lost 6 bases, with 10 bases between them. Germline-derived CDR1 and CDR2 are SGHRS and YFSETQ. This CDR3 has 14 residues. CDR3 in DNA: TGCGCCAGCAGCTACGACAGTCCTAATTCACCCCTCCACTTT. Translated: CASSYDSPNSPLHF.

This clonotype is a singleton in its sample. This chain connects TRBV20-1 to TRBJ2-1; D ambiguous. The J call may be in error: the DNA end matches TRBJ2-7 better. This CDR3 has 11 amino acids. The V gene's germline CDR1 is DFQATT and CDR2 SNEGSKA (reference sequence). As DNA, the CDR3 is TGCAGTGCTAGGCAGCAACCCGAGCAGTACTTC. Translated, it gives CSARQQPEQYF.